What follows describes a single T cell receptor beta chain. The data were obtained in a study of OX40 agonist ivuxolimab in advanced cancers. The table came from immunoSEQ multiplex PCR; TCRdb's copy has only in-frame clones and leaves some out. The sample contains fewer than 70,000 clones, approximately 89% of which appear only once. Individuals having autoimmune disease history or systemic immunosuppression were not enrolled. V was cut by 6 bases and J by 3 bases, with 9 bases left in between. From germline, CDR1 is MNHNY and CDR2 SVGAGI (reference sequence). The CDR3 spans 13 residues. Specimen: CD4+ or CD8+ T cells sorted from blood, collected in a trial of the OX40 agonist ivuxolimab. This receptor was taken from an adult with an advanced solid tumor such as melanoma, head and neck, liver or kidney cancer. This rearrangement joins TRBV6-6 to TRBJ1-5; D perhaps matches TRBD1 (6 bases). The CDR3 spells CASRQGPNQPQHF. CDR3 nucleotide sequence: TGTGCCAGCAGGCAGGGGCCCAATCAGCCCCAGCATTTT.